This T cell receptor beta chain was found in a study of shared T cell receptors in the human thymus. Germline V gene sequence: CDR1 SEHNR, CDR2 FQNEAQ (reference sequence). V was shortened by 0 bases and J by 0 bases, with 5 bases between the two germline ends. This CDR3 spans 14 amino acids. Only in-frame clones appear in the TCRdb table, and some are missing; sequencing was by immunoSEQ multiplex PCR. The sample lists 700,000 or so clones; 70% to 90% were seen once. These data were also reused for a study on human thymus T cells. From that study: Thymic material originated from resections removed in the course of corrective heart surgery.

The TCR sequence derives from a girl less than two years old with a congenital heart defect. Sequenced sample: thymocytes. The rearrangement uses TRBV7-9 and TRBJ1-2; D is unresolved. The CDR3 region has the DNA TGTGCCAGCAGCTTAGCATGGCCTAACTATGGCTACACCTTC. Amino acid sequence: CASSLAWPNYGYTF.